The rows below give T cell receptor beta chains drawn from one sample of a study of sequential checkpoint blockade in melanoma. The table came from immunoSEQ multiplex PCR; TCRdb's copy has only in-frame clones and leaves some out. The table lists approximately 21,000 clones, approximately 85% of them singletons. The sample consisted of CD8+ T cells sorted from blood (inferred from file names), taken from a patient given nivolumab and ipilimumab in sequence. These receptors came from a human donor with melanoma. CDR3s include the opening cysteine and the closing phenylalanine or tryptophan. D genes are given only for firm matches. Rows give clone size only sometimes, using once, few, many, or a class for an expanded clone.

v_gene	j_gene	abundance	d_gene	CDR3aa	CDR3nt
TRBV4-2	TRBJ2-1	NA	NA	CASSQGRGTHNEQFF	TGTGCCAGCAGCCAAGGTCGGGGTACCCACAATGAGCAGTTCTTC
TRBV27	TRBJ1-1	NA	NA	CASSQVRNTEAFF	TGTGCCAGCAGTCAGGTGCGGAACACTGAAGCTTTCTTT
TRBV5-1	TRBJ2-3	NA	TRBD1	CASSLDGTGRSTDTQYF	TGCGCCAGCAGCTTGGATGGGACAGGGCGCAGCACAGATACGCAGTATTTT
TRBV4-2	TRBJ1-2	NA	TRBD1	CASSQAGGRSDYGYTF	TGTGCCAGCAGCCAAGCAGGGGGCCGATCCGACTATGGCTACACCTTC
TRBV6-1	TRBJ1-5	NA	NA	CASSDWSQPQHF	TGTGCCAGCAGTGATTGGAGTCAGCCCCAGCATTTT
TRBV27	TRBJ2-3	NA	TRBD2	CASSLYAGGAPDTQYF	TGTGCCAGCAGTTTATACGCGGGGGGGGCTCCAGATACGCAGTATTTT
TRBV6-5	TRBJ1-1	NA	NA	CASSYSTAVTEAFF	TGTGCCAGCAGTTACTCGACGGCGGTCACTGAAGCTTTCTTT
TRBV19	TRBJ2-2	NA	NA	CASKLKRGWEPGELFF	TGTGCCAGTAAATTAAAGAGGGGGTGGGAGCCCGGGGAGCTGTTTTTT
TRBV7-9	TRBJ1-1	once	NA	CASSFDMLNTEAFF	TGTGCCAGCAGCTTCGACATGTTGAACACTGAAGCTTTCTTT
TRBV30	TRBJ2-7	NA	NA	CAWSVVGEYEQYF	TGTGCCTGGAGTGTGGTCGGGGAATACGAGCAGTACTTC
TRBV27	TRBJ2-5	NA	NA	CASSLSRETQYF	TGTGCCAGCAGTTTATCGAGGGAGACCCAGTACTTC